These 8 T cell receptor beta chains were sequenced from one sample in a study of regulatory T cells in long-lasting Graves disease. The TCR beta library used iRepertoire HTBI primers with Arm-PCR amplification of CDR3. MiXCR, applied by TCRdb to the multiplex PCR reads, yields one record per CDR3 protein. Counted here are over 350,000 distinct CDR3 sequences, 15% occurring once; the ten biggest clones make up 7.8%. The time point denotes: newly diagnosed GD, antithyroid drugs for less than 3 months. From RNA extracted from PBMCs, the TCR library was made. The same sample was also used in a study of T cells in Graves' hyperthyroidism and ophthalmopathy.

The starting material was peripheral blood mononuclear cells (PBMCs), obtained at new diagnosis, from a patient treated with antithyroid drugs. These receptors were collected from a woman in her 40s with Graves disease.

This clonotype showed up many times. The V call is TRBV11-2, the J call TRBJ2-1; 12 bases line up with TRBD2. Germline CDR1 reads SGHAT; CDR2 reads FQNNGV. CDR3 length: 18 residues. Trimming at V came to 5 bases and at J to 3 bases, leaving 11 bases not matched to a gene. In nucleotides, the CDR3 is TGTGCCAGCAGCGGCGGGACTAGCGGGTTACAGGGCTACAATGAGCAGTTCTTC. It yields the protein CASSGGTSGLQGYNEQFF.

This clonotype was detected ten times or more. The CDR3 DNA is TGTGCCAGCAGCCCTCACGGCTACGGAGAAGGGGAAAAACTGTTTTTT. Translation: CASSPHGYGEGEKLFF. The J gene is TRBJ1-4, the V gene TRBV3-1; no definite D call. The germline V and J ends were trimmed by 4 bases and 8 bases, with 20 bases remaining between them. This CDR3 spans 16 amino acids. Germline-derived CDR1 and CDR2 are LGHDT and YNNKEL (reference sequence).

The CDR3 region has the DNA TGTGCCAGCATGAGACAGTTGGCCCATAGCAATCAGCCCCAGCATTTT. Its translation is CASMRQLAHSNQPQHF. The chain is built from TRBV6-2 or TRBV6-3 and TRBJ1-5; D is perhaps TRBD1 (5 bases). The germline gives CDR1 MNHEY, CDR2 SVGEGT. The CDR3 has 16 amino acids. V shed 7 bases and J shed 0 bases, with 16 bases lying between them.

This clonotype was observed a few times. The chain recombines TRBV20-1 with TRBJ2-3, with TRBD1 as a possible D gene (5 bases). V was cut by 3 bases and J by 6 bases, with 10 bases left in between. Looked up from germline, CDR1 is DFQATT and CDR2 is SNEGSKA (reference sequence). CDR3 size: 12 residues. The CDR3 loop is CSASTSGDTQYF. The CDR3 DNA reads as TGCAGTGCTAGCACTTCAGGGGATACGCAGTATTTT.

This clonotype was observed at least ten times. This chain joins TRBV29-1 and TRBJ2-3, with 13 bases that match TRBD2. This CDR3 has 15 residues. CDR1 SQVTM and CDR2 ANQGSEA come from the germline V gene. The V segment lost 6 bases and the J segment 1 base; nucleotides outside the gene matches: 4. The DNA of the CDR3 is TGCAGCGTCGGACTAGCGGGAGTTGGCACAGATACGCAGTATTTT. Translating it yields CSVGLAGVGTDTQYF.

The chain uses TRBV14 and TRBJ1-1; D is undetermined. Germline V gene sequence: CDR1 SGHDN, CDR2 FVKESK. Between the trimmed V and J ends, which lost 6 bases and 3 bases, there was a span of 11 bases. The CDR3 runs to 13 residues. The CDR3, as DNA: TGTGCCAGCAGGGCCGACACGTACACTGAAGCTTTCTTT. This codes for CASRADTYTEAFF. Variable domain in full (rest from reference TRBV14 and TRBJ1-1): EAGVTQFPSHSVIEKGQTVTLRCDPISGHDNLYWYRRVMGKEIKFLLHFVKESKQDESGMPNNRFLAERTGGTYSTLKVQPAELEDSGVYFCASRADTYTEAFFGQGTRLTVV.

This clonotype was seen repeatedly, ten times or more. The chain combines TRBV5-1 with TRBJ1-6; tentatively, D is TRBD1 (5 bases). V was shortened by 0 bases and J by 14 bases, with 15 bases between the two germline ends. Germline CDR1 is SGHRS and CDR2 is YFSETQ. This CDR3 has 14 amino acids. Here the CDR3 DNA reads TGCGCCAGCAGCTTGGATACAGGAGGTGGGACCCTCCACTTT. Translation: CASSLDTGGGTLHF.

This clonotype appeared many times. The CDR3 protein is CASSDRGRGETQYF. In DNA form, the CDR3 reads TGTGCCAGCAGCGACAGGGGGCGAGGGGAGACCCAGTACTTC. The chain recombines TRBV28 with TRBJ2-5, with 10 bases that match TRBD1. Unmatched junction bases numbered 6, after V lost 6 bases and J lost 5 bases. The germline V gene has CDR1 MDHEN and CDR2 SYDVKM. The CDR3 is made up of 14 amino acids. Using reference TRBV28 and TRBJ2-5 for the parts outside the CDR3, the full variable domain is DVKVTQSSRYLVKRTGEKVFLECVQDMDHENMFWYRQDPGLGLRLIYFSYDVKMKEKGDIPEGYSVSREKKERFSLILESASTNQTSMYLCASSDRGRGETQYFGPGTRLLVL.